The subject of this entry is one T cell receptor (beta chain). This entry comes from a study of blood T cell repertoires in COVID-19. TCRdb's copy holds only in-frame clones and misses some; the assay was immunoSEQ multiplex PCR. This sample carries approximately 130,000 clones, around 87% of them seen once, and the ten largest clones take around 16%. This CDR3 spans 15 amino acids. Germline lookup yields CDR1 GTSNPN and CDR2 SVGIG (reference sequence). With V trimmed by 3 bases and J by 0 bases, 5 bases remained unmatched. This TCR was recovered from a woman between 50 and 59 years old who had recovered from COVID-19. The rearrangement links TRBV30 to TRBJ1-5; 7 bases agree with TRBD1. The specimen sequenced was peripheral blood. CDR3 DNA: TGTGCCTGGAGAGGCAGGGGGTTTAGCAATCAGCCCCAGCATTTT. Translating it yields CAWRGRGFSNQPQHF.